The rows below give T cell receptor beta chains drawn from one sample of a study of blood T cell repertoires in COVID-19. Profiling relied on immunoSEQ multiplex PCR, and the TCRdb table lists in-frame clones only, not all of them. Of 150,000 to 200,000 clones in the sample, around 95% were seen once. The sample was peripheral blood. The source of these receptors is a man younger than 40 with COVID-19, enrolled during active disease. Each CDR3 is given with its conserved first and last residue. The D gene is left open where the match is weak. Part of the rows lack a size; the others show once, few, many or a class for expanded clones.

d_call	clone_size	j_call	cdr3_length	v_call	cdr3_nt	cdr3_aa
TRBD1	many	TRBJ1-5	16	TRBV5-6	TGTGCCAGCAGCATAGGGACAGGAGTGGGCAATCAGCCCCAGCATTTT	CASSIGTGVGNQPQHF
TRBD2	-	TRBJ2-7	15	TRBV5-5	TGTGCCAGCAGCTTGAGAATAGCGGGGGGGTACGAGCAGTACTTC	CASSLRIAGGYEQYF
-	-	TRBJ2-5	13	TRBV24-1	TGTGCCACCAGTGATTTGGACACGGAGACCCAGTACTTC	CATSDLDTETQYF
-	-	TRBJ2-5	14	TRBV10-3	TGTGCCATCAGTGAGTCCCCGCGGCAAGAGACCCAGTACTTC	CAISESPRQETQYF
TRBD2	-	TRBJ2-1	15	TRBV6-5	TGTGCCAGCAGCGGGACTAGCGGGGACCACAATGAGCAGTTCTTC	CASSGTSGDHNEQFF
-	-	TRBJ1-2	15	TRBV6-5	TGTGCCAGCAGTTCCGGCTACAGGGCGGACTATGGCTACACCTTC	CASSSGYRADYGYTF
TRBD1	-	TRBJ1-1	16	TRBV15	TGTGCCACCAGCAAGCGCCCGGGACAGGGGAATACTGAAGCTTTCTTT	CATSKRPGQGNTEAFF
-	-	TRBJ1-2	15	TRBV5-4	TGTGCCAGCAGCGGCGGACTGATGCGAAACTATGGCTACACCTTC	CASSGGLMRNYGYTF
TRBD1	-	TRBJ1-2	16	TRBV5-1	TGCGCCAGCAGCCTACGCCTCGGACAGGGAACGTATGGCTACACCTTC	CASSLRLGQGTYGYTF
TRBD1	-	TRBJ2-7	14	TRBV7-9	TGTGCCAGCAGCCCCGGGACAGGGGGCTTCGAGCAGTACTTC	CASSPGTGGFEQYF
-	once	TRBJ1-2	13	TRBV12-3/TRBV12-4	TGTGCCAGCAGTTTAGAGCCCCCAAATGGCTACACCTTC	CASSLEPPNGYTF
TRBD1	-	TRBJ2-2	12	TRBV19	TGTGCCAGTAGTACAGGACAGGGGATGCTGTTTTTT	CASSTGQGMLFF
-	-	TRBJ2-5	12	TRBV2	TGTGCCAGCAGCGCGATTCAAGAGACCCAGTACTTC	CASSAIQETQYF
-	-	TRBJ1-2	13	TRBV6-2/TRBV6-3	TGTGCCAGCAGTTGGGCCGGCCCTCTTGGCTACACCTTC	CASSWAGPLGYTF